This TCR beta chain was identified in a study of cytomegalovirus exposure and HLA in healthy donors. At the level of the study: Genotyping showed around four fifths of fewer than 500 donors falling in the Caucasian-associated ancestry cluster.

PCR involved 60 Vbeta and 13 Jbeta primers. The protocol was immunoSEQ multiplex PCR, while the TCRdb copy is restricted to in-frame clones and leaves out a portion. The repertoire has some 130,000 clones, 60% to 80% of them found once; the top ten carry around 2%. V lost 3 bases and J 4 bases, leaving 11 bases between the germline ends. Germline V gene data show CDR1 as MNHEY and CDR2 as SVGAGI. The CDR3 consists of 14 residues. This sequence originates from a man aged 25 to 40 in good health and CMV-seronegative. Source material: PBMCs. The chain joins TRBV6-5 to TRBJ2-3; the D gene is possibly TRBD2 (6 bases). In DNA, the CDR3 is TGTGCCAGCAGTTATGAGGGAGGCGCAGATACGCAGTATTTT. Its protein product is CASSYEGGADTQYF.